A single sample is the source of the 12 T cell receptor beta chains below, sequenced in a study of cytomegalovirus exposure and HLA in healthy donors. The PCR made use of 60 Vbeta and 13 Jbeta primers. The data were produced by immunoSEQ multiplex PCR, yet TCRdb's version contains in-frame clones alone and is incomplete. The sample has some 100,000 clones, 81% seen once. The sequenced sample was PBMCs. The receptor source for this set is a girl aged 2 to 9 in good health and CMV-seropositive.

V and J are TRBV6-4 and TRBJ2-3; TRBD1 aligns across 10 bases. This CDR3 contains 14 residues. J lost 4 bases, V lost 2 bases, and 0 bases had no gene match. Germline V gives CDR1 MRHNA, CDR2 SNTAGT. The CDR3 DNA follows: TGTGCCAGCAGTGACGGACAGGGGGCAGATACGCAGTATTTT. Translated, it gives CASSDGQGADTQYF.

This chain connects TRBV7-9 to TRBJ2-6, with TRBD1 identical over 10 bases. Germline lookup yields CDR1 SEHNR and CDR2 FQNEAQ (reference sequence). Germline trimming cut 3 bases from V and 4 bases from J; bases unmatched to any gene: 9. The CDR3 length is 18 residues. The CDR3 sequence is CASSFPGQGSSGANVLTF. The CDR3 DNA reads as TGTGCCAGCAGCTTTCCGGGACAGGGGTCGTCCGGGGCCAACGTCCTGACTTTC.

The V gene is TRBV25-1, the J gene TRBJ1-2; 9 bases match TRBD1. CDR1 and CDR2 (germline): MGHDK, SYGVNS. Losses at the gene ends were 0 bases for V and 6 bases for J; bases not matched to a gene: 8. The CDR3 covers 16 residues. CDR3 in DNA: TGTGCCAGCAGTGAATACAGTGTACAGGGGGCGCATGGCTACACCTTC. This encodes CASSEYSVQGAHGYTF.

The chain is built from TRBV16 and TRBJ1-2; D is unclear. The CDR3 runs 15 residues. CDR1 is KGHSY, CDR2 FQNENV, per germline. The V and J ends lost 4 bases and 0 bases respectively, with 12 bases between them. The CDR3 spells CASSPLEASNYGYTF. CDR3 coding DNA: TGTGCCAGCAGCCCCCTTGAGGCATCTAACTATGGCTACACCTTC.

CDR3 loop: CASSRVDSYEQYF. The CDR3 bases are TGTGCCAGCAGCCGCGTTGATAGCTACGAGCAGTACTTC. The V gene is TRBV7-9, the J gene TRBJ2-7; D gene uncertain. The CDR3 extends over 13 amino acids. Trimming took off 5 bases at V and 3 bases at J, with 11 bases between the two ends. Germline CDR1 SEHNR, CDR2 FQNEAQ (reference sequence).

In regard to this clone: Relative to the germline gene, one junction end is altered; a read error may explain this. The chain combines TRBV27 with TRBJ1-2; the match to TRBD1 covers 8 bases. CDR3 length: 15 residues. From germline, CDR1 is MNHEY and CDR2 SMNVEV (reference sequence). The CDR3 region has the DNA TGTGCCAGCAGATTATGGGGACAGGAGGTATATGGCTACACCTTC. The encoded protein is CASRLWGQEVYGYTF.

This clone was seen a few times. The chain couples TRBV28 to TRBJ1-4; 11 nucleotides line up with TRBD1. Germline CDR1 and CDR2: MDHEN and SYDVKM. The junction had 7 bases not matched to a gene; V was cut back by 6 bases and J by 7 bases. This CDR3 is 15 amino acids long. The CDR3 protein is CASRIPGTGGEKLFF. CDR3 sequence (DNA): TGTGCCAGCAGAATTCCCGGGACAGGGGGTGAAAAACTGTTTTTT.

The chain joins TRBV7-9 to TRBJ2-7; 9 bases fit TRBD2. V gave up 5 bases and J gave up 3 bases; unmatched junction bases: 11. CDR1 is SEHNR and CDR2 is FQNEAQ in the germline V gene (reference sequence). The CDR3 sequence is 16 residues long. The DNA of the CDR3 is TGTGCCAGCAGCGCGGGGACTAGCAGTTACCTCTACGAGCAGTACTTC. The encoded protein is CASSAGTSSYLYEQYF.

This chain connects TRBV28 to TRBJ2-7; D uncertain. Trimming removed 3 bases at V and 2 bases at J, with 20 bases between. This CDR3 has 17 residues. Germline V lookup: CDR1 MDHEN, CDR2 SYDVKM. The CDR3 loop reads CASSFGLRGYFPYEQYF. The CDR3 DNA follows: TGTGCCAGCAGTTTTGGTTTACGAGGATACTTCCCCTACGAGCAGTACTTC.

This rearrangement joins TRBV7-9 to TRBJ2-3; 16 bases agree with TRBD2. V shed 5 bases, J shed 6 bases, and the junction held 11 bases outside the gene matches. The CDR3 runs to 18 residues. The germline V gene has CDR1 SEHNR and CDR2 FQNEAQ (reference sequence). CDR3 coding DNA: TGTGCCAGCAGCACGGGGACTAGCGGGAGGGCCGAGGGTGATACGCAGTATTTT. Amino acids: CASSTGTSGRAEGDTQYF. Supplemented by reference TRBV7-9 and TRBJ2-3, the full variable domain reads DTGVSQNPRHKITKRGQNVTFRCDPISEHNRLYWYRQTLGQGPEFLTYFQNEAQLEKSRLLSDRFSAERPKGSFSTLEIQRTEQGDSAMYLCASSTGTSGRAEGDTQYFGPGTRLTVL.

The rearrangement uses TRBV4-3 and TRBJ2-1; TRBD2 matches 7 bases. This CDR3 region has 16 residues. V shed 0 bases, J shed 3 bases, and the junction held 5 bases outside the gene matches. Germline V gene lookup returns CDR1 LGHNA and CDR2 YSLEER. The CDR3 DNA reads TGCGCCAGCAGCCAAGAAACTATAGCGGGCTACAATGAGCAGTTCTTC. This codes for CASSQETIAGYNEQFF.

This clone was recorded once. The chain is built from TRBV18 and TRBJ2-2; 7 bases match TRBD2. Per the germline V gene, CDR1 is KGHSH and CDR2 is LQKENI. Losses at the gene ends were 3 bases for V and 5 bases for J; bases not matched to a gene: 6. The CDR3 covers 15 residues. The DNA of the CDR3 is TGTGCCAGCTCACCCCAGCAGGGAGGGACCGGGGAGCTGTTTTTT. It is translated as CASSPQQGGTGELFF.